This TCR beta chain was retrieved from a study of blood T cell repertoires in COVID-19. Looking at the study overall: Samples taken during acute and convalescent COVID-19 were collected in the United States, Italy and Spain. T cells, B-cell-depleted T cells, or PBMCs supplied cDNA or gDNA.

CDR1 and CDR2 (germline): SQVTM, ANQGSEA. CDR3 length: 14 amino acids. V was cut by 7 bases and J by 1 base, with 16 bases left in between. Seattle participants joined during active infection and were tracked over time. Authors' processing steps: Scientists estimated how many nucleated cells there were by amplifying reference gene primers. The repertoire was sequenced with immunoSEQ multiplex PCR; TCRdb's copy has only in-frame clones and lacks some. The DNA was the basis for D and trimming; V, J and clone size are from that table. The table has 200,000 to 300,000 clones, 92% seen once. V is TRBV29-1 and J is TRBJ1-1; maybe TRBD1 (6 bases). Material for sequencing was peripheral blood. This sequence originates from a man aged 25 to 40 with COVID-19, enrolled during active disease. The CDR3 DNA reads TGCAGCGGTCGCACGGGACAAAGGAACACTGAAGCTTTCTTT. Translation: CSGRTGQRNTEAFF.